The 20 T cell receptor beta chains below were found in one sample sequenced in a study of vaccination and CD4 T cells after COVID-19. Cultured CD4+ T cell DNA was sequenced using the Oncomine TCR Beta short-read assay. TCRdb processed the PCR reads anew with MiXCR; each CDR3 protein has one entry. The table shows 8,500 to 11,000 distinct CDR3 sequences, with around 64% occurring only once. Treatment noted: approximately nine-day PBMC culture with coronavirus spike peptide pools or control peptides (ViraFEST assay). These TCRs are of unknown antigen specificity. Sample: CD4+ T cells from blood, cultured in vitro. The receptors here all came from a human donor who had recovered from COVID-19.

The chain couples TRBV7-9 to TRBJ1-6, with unresolved D. Germline-derived CDR1 and CDR2 are SEHNR and FQNEAQ (reference sequence). Trimming left V 5 bases short and J 11 bases short, with 19 bases between. The CDR3 sequence is 15 residues long. CDR3 residues: CASSPGKGGTAPLHF. The CDR3 DNA is TGTGCCAGCAGCCCGGGGAAGGGAGGTACGGCACCCCTCCACTTT.

The V gene is TRBV20-1, the J gene TRBJ2-7; maybe TRBD2 (6 bases). This CDR3 has 14 amino acids. Trimming took off 0 bases at V and 7 bases at J, with 16 bases between the two ends. Germline CDR1 is DFQATT and CDR2 is SNEGSKA (reference sequence). The CDR3 sequence is CSARDPEGPGEQYF. The CDR3 DNA is TGCAGTGCTAGAGACCCGGAGGGCCCCGGGGAGCAGTACTTC.

The chain has TRBV2 and TRBJ1-1, with TRBD1 as a possible D gene (5 bases). From germline, CDR1 is SNHLY and CDR2 FYNNEI. Trimming left V 4 bases short and J 4 bases short, with 7 bases between. The CDR3 runs to 12 residues. The CDR3 is CASSGQLTEAFF. For the CDR3, the DNA is TGTGCCAGCAGTGGACAGCTCACTGAAGCTTTCTTT.

The rearrangement links TRBV30 to TRBJ1-1, with 7 bases fitting TRBD1. V dropped 5 bases and J dropped 2; count of bases not matched to a gene: 5. CDR3 size: 13 residues. CDR1 is GTSNPN and CDR2 is SVGIG in the germline V gene (reference sequence). CDR3 protein: CAWGGQHNTEAFF. CDR3 nucleotides: TGTGCCTGGGGGGGACAGCATAACACTGAAGCTTTCTTT.

The gene calls are TRBV11-3 and TRBJ1-2, with TRBD1 matching over 7 bases. Germline V gives CDR1 SGHNT, CDR2 YENEEA. After removal of 1 base from V and 0 bases from J, the junction contained 5 bases not matched to a gene. The CDR3 has 16 residues. CDR3 amino acids: CASSLVGTAPNYGYTF. The DNA of the CDR3 is TGTGCCAGCAGCTTAGTCGGGACAGCTCCTAACTATGGCTACACCTTC.

The rearrangement links TRBV29-1 to TRBJ2-1; D uncertain. The V end was cut by 0 bases, the J end by 8 bases, with 20 bases between. From germline, CDR1 is SQVTM and CDR2 ANQGSEA. CDR3 length: 16 residues. CDR3 region: CSVEDIVWKGTDEQFF. The CDR3 DNA sequence: TGCAGCGTTGAAGATATCGTGTGGAAGGGTACCGATGAGCAGTTCTTC.

The rearrangement uses TRBV20-1 and TRBJ1-5; D may be TRBD1 (5 bases). The length of the CDR3 is 13 residues. Per germline, CDR1 DFQATT and CDR2 SNEGSKA (reference sequence). The V and J ends lost 3 bases and 8 bases respectively, with 14 bases between them. The CDR3 DNA is TGCAGTGCTAGGAGATCAGGGAATGAGCCCCAGCATTTT. As protein: CSARRSGNEPQHF.

This clonotype showed up just once. V is TRBV19 and J is TRBJ1-1; D is unclear. Germline CDR1 and CDR2: LNHDA and SQIVND (reference sequence). Trimming stripped 2 bases from V and 1 base from J, with 8 bases between. The CDR3 sequence is 14 residues long. The CDR3 protein is CASSIRTENTEAFF. In DNA form, the CDR3 reads TGTGCCAGTAGTATAAGGACGGAGAACACTGAAGCTTTCTTT.

This clonotype appeared a few times. The chain combines TRBV7-2 with TRBJ2-3; TRBD2 aligns across 10 bases. Germline CDR1 is SGHTA and CDR2 is FQGNSA. V trimming: 3 bases; J trimming: 2 bases; junction bases outside the gene matches: 5. The CDR3 totals 16 residues. The DNA of the CDR3 is TGTGCCAGCAGCTTCCATAGCGGGGGGACCACAGATACGCAGTATTTT. Protein: CASSFHSGGTTDTQYF.

J is TRBJ1-5 and V is TRBV6-4; no reliable D call. The CDR3 covers 13 residues. V lost 5 bases, J lost 1 base, and 6 bases lay in between. From germline, CDR1 is MRHNA and CDR2 SNTAGT. This CDR3 reads CASSWESNQPQHF. The CDR3 DNA follows: TGTGCCAGCAGTTGGGAGAGCAATCAGCCCCAGCATTTT.

This chain uses TRBV7-6 with TRBJ1-3, with D perhaps TRBD1 (6 bases). Trimming stripped 5 bases from V and 1 base from J, with 12 bases between. This CDR3 is 15 amino acids long. CDR1 and CDR2 from the germline V gene are SGHVS and FNYEAQ. In DNA, the CDR3 is TGTGCCAGCAGCCATTACAGGGATTCTGGAAACACCATATATTTT. It translates to CASSHYRDSGNTIYF. Based on the CDR3 plus reference TRBV7-6 and TRBJ1-3, the full variable domain is GAGVSQSPRYKVTKRGQDVALRCDPISGHVSLYWYRQALGQGPEFLTYFNYEAQQDKSGLPNDRFSAERPEGSISTLTIQRTEQRDSAMYRCASSHYRDSGNTIYFGEGSWLTVV.

The chain links TRBV5-4 to TRBJ2-7; D may be TRBD1 (6 bases). CDR1 and CDR2 (germline): SGHNT, YYREEE (reference sequence). V lost 4 bases and J lost 4, with 9 bases in between. The CDR3 contains 12 residues. CDR3: CASSVQGYEQYF. The CDR3 DNA follows: TGTGCCAGCAGCGTACAGGGTTACGAGCAGTACTTC.

This clonotype was seen a handful of times. The chain carries TRBV15 and TRBJ1-3; D ambiguous. This CDR3 contains 15 residues. V was clipped by 0 bases and J by 2 bases, with 8 bases between them. CDR1 and CDR2 (germline): LNHNV, YYDKDF (reference sequence). The DNA of the CDR3 is TGTGCCACCAGCAGAGACACCTTCGCTGGAAACACCATATATTTT. The encoded protein is CATSRDTFAGNTIYF.

The rearrangement joins TRBV7-2 to TRBJ1-2; 7 nucleotides align to TRBD1. The CDR3 is made up of 14 amino acids. V gave up 1 base and J gave up 5 bases; unmatched junction bases: 4. Germline assignment: CDR1 SGHTA and CDR2 FQGNSA. CDR3 region: CASSLVRGQYGYTF. The DNA of the CDR3 is TGTGCCAGCAGCTTAGTAAGGGGACAGTATGGCTACACCTTC.

The chain is built from TRBV6-1 and TRBJ2-2, with no clear D. Germline loops: CDR1 MNHNS, CDR2 SASEGT. V lost 6 bases, J lost 1 base, and 9 bases lay in between. The CDR3 loop spans 14 amino acids. The CDR3 spells CASRPEKNTGELFF. CDR3 in DNA: TGTGCCAGCAGACCCGAAAAGAACACCGGGGAGCTGTTTTTT.

The chain couples TRBV2 to TRBJ2-7, with TRBD1 identical over 11 bases. V shed 8 bases and J 6 bases; nucleotides not matched to a gene: 9. The CDR3 covers 14 residues. CDR1 and CDR2 (germline): SNHLY, FYNNEI. The CDR3 reads CASSRGQGVSEQYF. The CDR3 DNA sequence: TGTGCCAGCTCTCGGGGACAGGGGGTTAGCGAGCAGTACTTC.

This clonotype was counted a few times. The chain combines TRBV21-1 with TRBJ1-1; no check of the table's D call, TRBD1, against the DNA was made. TRBV21-1 corresponds to a pseudogene. This CDR3 has 18 amino acids. The CDR3 is CASSKERDRPLLEDEAFF. CDR3 DNA: TGTGCCAGCAGCAAAGAGAGGGACAGACCATTGCTAGAAGATGAAGCTTTCTTT.

This rearrangement joins TRBV11-2 to TRBJ2-1; D ambiguous. Germline CDR1 and CDR2: SGHAT and FQNNGV. Trimming shortened V by 2 bases and J by 5 bases, and 10 bases separated the two germline ends. The CDR3 loop spans 14 amino acids. CDR3 DNA: TGTGCCAGCAGCTTACAACTACCCCACAATGAGCAGTTCTTC. This gives the protein CASSLQLPHNEQFF.

This clonotype was detected a few times. The V call is TRBV2, the J call TRBJ1-5; maybe TRBD1 (6 bases). The CDR3 spans 14 residues. CDR1 and CDR2 (germline): SNHLY, FYNNEI. V dropped 6 bases and J dropped 9 bases, with 18 bases sitting between them. This chain's CDR3 is CASRARQAGGPQHF. The CDR3 nucleotides read TGTGCCAGCAGGGCTAGACAGGCCGGTGGGCCCCAGCATTTT.

In DNA form, the CDR3 reads TGTGCCAGCAGCTTACAGGGGGGAGGTCACACTGAAGCTTTCTTT. Its translation: CASSLQGGGHTEAFF. The chain combines TRBV7-9 with TRBJ1-1; 7 bases line up with TRBD1. The CDR3 is 15 residues long. CDR1 SEHNR and CDR2 FQNEAQ come from the germline V gene (reference sequence). Trimming cost V 2 bases and J 3 bases; bases outside gene matches: 6.